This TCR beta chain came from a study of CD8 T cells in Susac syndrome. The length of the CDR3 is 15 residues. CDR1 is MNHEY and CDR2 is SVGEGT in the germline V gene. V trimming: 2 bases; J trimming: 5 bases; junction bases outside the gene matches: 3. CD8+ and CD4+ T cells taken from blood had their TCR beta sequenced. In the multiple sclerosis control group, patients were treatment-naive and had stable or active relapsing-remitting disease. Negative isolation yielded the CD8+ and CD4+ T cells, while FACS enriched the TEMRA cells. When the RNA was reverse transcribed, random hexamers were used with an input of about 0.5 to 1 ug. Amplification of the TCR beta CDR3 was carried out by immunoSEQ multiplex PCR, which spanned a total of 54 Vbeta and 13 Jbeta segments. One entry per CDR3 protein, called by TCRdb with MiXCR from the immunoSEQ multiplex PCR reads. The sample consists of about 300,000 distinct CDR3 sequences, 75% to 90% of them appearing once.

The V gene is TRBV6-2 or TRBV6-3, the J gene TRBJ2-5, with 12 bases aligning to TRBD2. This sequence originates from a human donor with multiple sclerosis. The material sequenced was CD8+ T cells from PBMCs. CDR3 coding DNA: TGTGCCAGCAGTTACGAGACTAGCGGGAGTGAGACCCAGTACTTC. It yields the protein CASSYETSGSETQYF.